The rows below give T cell receptor beta chains drawn from one sample of a study of blood T cell repertoires in COVID-19. Some clones are missing from TCRdb's copy, which holds only in-frame ones; the method was immunoSEQ multiplex PCR. The data hold a few hundred thousand clones, with about nine tenths observed a single time. Sequencing was carried out using PBMCs or T cells enriched from blood (not recorded which). Receptors were obtained from a woman under 40 who had been exposed to COVID-19. Each CDR3 is given with its conserved first and last residue. The D gene is left open where the match is weak. Size values are once, few and many counts, or a class for expanded clones, and some rows have none.

TRBV12-5	.	TRBJ1-1	TRBD1	TGTGCTAGTGGTTTGGGACAGGGGAACACTGAAGCTTTCTTT	CASGLGQGNTEAFF
TRBV3-1/TRBV3-2	few	TRBJ1-6	.	TGTGCCAGCAGCTCGACAGGCGATAATTCACCCCTCCACTTT	CASSSTGDNSPLHF
TRBV28	.	TRBJ2-5	.	TGTGCCAGCAGCCTCTCCTTAGCGACGGGGGAGACCCAGTACTTC	CASSLSLATGETQYF
TRBV5-4	.	TRBJ1-1	.	TGTGCCAGCAACATGAGGGGGGGGAGGACTGAAGCTTTCTTT	CASNMRGGRTEAFF
TRBV29-1	.	TRBJ2-3	TRBD2	TGCAGCGGTCGACTAGCAGGGGATACGCAGTATTTT	CSGRLAGDTQYF
TRBV28	.	TRBJ1-1	TRBD1	TGTGCCAGCAGTTTAGGGACAGGGGGCGCGAGGACTGAAGCTTTCTTT	CASSLGTGGARTEAFF
TRBV14	.	TRBJ1-2	TRBD1	TGTGCCAGCAGAGCGACAGGGCCATATGGCTACACCTTC	CASRATGPYGYTF
TRBV11-2	.	TRBJ1-3	TRBD1	TGTGCCAGCAGCTCCCCCGACAGGGTCTCTGGAAACACCATATATTTT	CASSSPDRVSGNTIYF
TRBV30	.	TRBJ1-3	TRBD1	TGTGCCTGGAGTCTCAACAGGGGGAAGTCTGGAAACACCATATATTTT	CAWSLNRGKSGNTIYF
TRBV7-3	.	TRBJ2-2	.	TGTGCCAGCAGCTTGACAGGGAACACCGGGGAGCTGTTTTTT	CASSLTGNTGELFF
TRBV7-9	.	TRBJ1-1	TRBD1	TGTGCCAGCAGCTCAAAGCCTCAGGGGGCTGGTACTGAAGCTTTCTTT	CASSSKPQGAGTEAFF
TRBV7-9	once	TRBJ2-5	.	TGTGCCAGCAGCTTAGCGTTAGACAACCAAGAGACCCAGTACTTC	CASSLALDNQETQYF
TRBV28	.	TRBJ1-6	.	TGTGCCAGCAGTTTGGCCAGGGCCTATAATTCACCCCTCCACTTT	CASSLARAYNSPLHF
TRBV27	few	TRBJ2-1	.	TGTGCCAGCGGCAGGGGAGGGAAGTCCTACAATGAGCAGTTCTTC	CASGRGGKSYNEQFF
TRBV5-1	.	TRBJ1-1	TRBD1	TGCGCCAGCAGCCTCGACAGGGGGTTAACTGAAGCTTTCTTT	CASSLDRGLTEAFF
TRBV5-1	.	TRBJ2-1	.	TGCGCCAGCAGCTTGCCCTTTTCGAGCTCCTACAATGAGCAGTTCTTC	CASSLPFSSSYNEQFF
TRBV3-1/TRBV3-2	few	TRBJ2-7	TRBD2	TGTGCCAGCAGCCGGGCTAGCGGGAGGAACGAGCAGTACTTC	CASSRASGRNEQYF
TRBV5-1	.	TRBJ1-4	TRBD1	TGCGCCCGACCGCCTTTCGAGGACAGGGTGGTCGCGGTTGATGAAAAACTGTTTTTT	CARPPFEDRVVAVDEKLFF
TRBV5-5	few	TRBJ2-1	.	TGTGCCAGCAGCTTGGGCCGGGGGATAGGGGACAATGAGCAGTTCTTC	CASSLGRGIGDNEQFF
TRBV9	.	TRBJ2-4	.	TGTGCCAGCAGCTTGAATGCGGGATACGACAAAAACATTCAGTACTTC	CASSLNAGYDKNIQYF
TRBV3-1/TRBV3-2	.	TRBJ1-2	.	TGTGCCAGCAGCCATTCAGGGGCCACAAACTATGGCTACACCTTC	CASSHSGATNYGYTF
TRBV7-2	once	TRBJ2-5	.	TGTGCCAGCAGCCCTAGAGAGGGCCCGTGGGAGACCCAGTACTTC	CASSPREGPWETQYF
TRBV28	.	TRBJ2-5	.	TGTGCCAGCAGTCCGGGGACTTTGGAGACCCAGTACTTC	CASSPGTLETQYF
TRBV15	.	TRBJ1-5	TRBD1	TGTGCCACCAGCAGCCGGGACAGGGGTCCTAATCAGCCCCAGCATTTT	CATSSRDRGPNQPQHF
TRBV18	.	TRBJ2-1	TRBD2	TGTGCCAGCTCCCCCGCGGGGGGAAGCTCCTACAATGAGCAGTTCTTC	CASSPAGGSSYNEQFF
TRBV21-1	once	TRBJ1-2	.	TGTGCCAGCAGCAAAGAGGGGACAAGGGGGCCTAACTATGGCTACACCTTC	CASSKEGTRGPNYGYTF
TRBV13	.	TRBJ2-3	TRBD2	TGTGCCAGCAGCCTCCGGACTAGCGGGAGCACAGATACGCAGTATTTT	CASSLRTSGSTDTQYF
TRBV12-3/TRBV12-4	.	TRBJ2-7	.	TGTGCCAGCAGTTTCCAGCGCCGGTACGAGCAGTACTTC	CASSFQRRYEQYF
TRBV7-3	.	TRBJ1-4	TRBD1	TGTGCCAGCAGCCGAACAGGGGGCGGTGAAAAACTGTTTTTT	CASSRTGGGEKLFF
TRBV5-1	.	TRBJ2-1	TRBD2	TGCGCCAGCAGCGGGACTAGCGGGGCCCTCAATGAGCAGTTCTTC	CASSGTSGALNEQFF
TRBV19	.	TRBJ1-1	.	TGTGCCAGTAGTAGAGGGGGTGGCACTGAAGCTTTCTTT	CASSRGGGTEAFF
TRBV15	.	TRBJ1-4	.	TGTGCCACCAGCCCACAGTGGGCCGAAAAACTGTTTTTT	CATSPQWAEKLFF
TRBV25-1	.	TRBJ2-5	TRBD1	TGTGCCAGCAGTGAATCCGGAACCCAGGTCAGGGGGTTTGAGACCCAGTACTTC	CASSESGTQVRGFETQYF
TRBV29-1	once	TRBJ1-2	.	TGCAGCGTTGTAGGAGGGTCCTATGGCTACACCTTC	CSVVGGSYGYTF
TRBV6-5	.	TRBJ1-1	.	TGTGCCAGCATAAAGAGGATGAACACTGAAGCTTTCTTT	CASIKRMNTEAFF
TRBV18	.	TRBJ2-7	TRBD1	TGTGCCAGCTCACGACAGACAGGGGTCGGGGTCCCCTACGAGCAGTACTTC	CASSRQTGVGVPYEQYF
TRBV6-4	few	TRBJ2-2	TRBD2	TGTGCCAGCAGCCGACTAGCGGGAGACTCCGGGGAGCTGTTTTTT	CASSRLAGDSGELFF
TRBV10-3	.	TRBJ2-7	TRBD1	TGTGCCATCAGCTTCGGGACAGGGGGCCACGAGCAGTACTTC	CAISFGTGGHEQYF
TRBV3-1/TRBV3-2	.	TRBJ2-6	.	TGTGCCAGCAGCCCGCCAACCAAGAGCTCTGGGGCCAACGTCCTGACTTTC	CASSPPTKSSGANVLTF
TRBV5-1	.	TRBJ2-3	TRBD1	TGCGCCAGCAGCTCCCACCTGGACAGGGGAACAGATACGCAGTATTTT	CASSSHLDRGTDTQYF
TRBV9	once	TRBJ2-5	.	TGTGCCAGCAGCGTGAACGGGGAGACCCAGTACTTC	CASSVNGETQYF
TRBV24-1	.	TRBJ2-7	TRBD1	TGTGCCACCAGTGATTCCGGGACAGGGGGCGAGCAGTACTTC	CATSDSGTGGEQYF
TRBV29-1	once	TRBJ2-7	.	TGCAGCGCCGAGGGCACCACCTACGAGCAGTACTTC	CSAEGTTYEQYF
TRBV27	.	TRBJ1-1	.	TGTGCCAGCAGTTCTGGACAGACGAACACTGAAGCTTTCTTT	CASSSGQTNTEAFF
TRBV15	.	TRBJ1-1	TRBD1	TGTGCCACCAGCAGAGGGGACAGCCTGAACACTGAAGCTTTCTTT	CATSRGDSLNTEAFF
TRBV11-2	.	TRBJ2-1	.	TGTGCCAGCAGCTTAGATCCAGGGCCTCCCCATGAGCAGTTCTTC	CASSLDPGPPHEQFF
TRBV7-9	.	TRBJ2-1	.	TGTGCCAGCAGCCTAAGTCTAGCGAGGGATGAGCAGTTCTTC	CASSLSLARDEQFF
TRBV11-2	.	TRBJ1-1	TRBD1	TGTGCCAGCAGCTTCTCGACAGGGGGTATCACTGAAGCTTTCTTT	CASSFSTGGITEAFF
TRBV30	.	TRBJ2-2	.	TGTGCCACCACGAGGGGGTCGGGCACCGGGGAGCTGTTTTTT	CATTRGSGTGELFF
TRBV29-1	few	TRBJ2-7	TRBD1	TGCAGCGTTGAAGGGACCCCGGGACAGGGCTACGAGCAGTACTTC	CSVEGTPGQGYEQYF
TRBV5-1	.	TRBJ2-2	TRBD2	TGCGCCAGCAGCTTCATCCTAGCGGGAACCACCGGGGAGCTGTTTTTT	CASSFILAGTTGELFF
TRBV24-1	.	TRBJ2-2	.	TGTGCCACCAGTGACCCGCAGGGGTTAGGGACCGGGGAGCTGTTTTTT	CATSDPQGLGTGELFF
TRBV28	.	TRBJ2-5	TRBD1	TGTGCCAGCAGTCCGGTACCCTATAGGGGGCCGGGAAGAGGGACCCAGTACTTC	CASSPVPYRGPGRGTQYF
TRBV19	.	TRBJ1-2	TRBD1	TGTGCCAGTAGCGCACAGGGGCCCCATGGCTACACCTTC	CASSAQGPHGYTF
TRBV7-2	.	TRBJ1-3	.	TGTGCCAGCAGCCAGCGTGGAGAAATCTCTGGAAACACCATATATTTT	CASSQRGEISGNTIYF
TRBV6-5	.	TRBJ1-1	.	TGTGCCAGCAGTTACGAGGGGGGGGGCCCGACTGAAGCTTTCTTT	CASSYEGGGPTEAFF
TRBV27	.	TRBJ1-5	.	TGTGCCAGCGGGCTTATAGGCAATCAGCCCCAGCATTTT	CASGLIGNQPQHF
TRBV7-6	once	TRBJ2-1	.	TGTGCCAGCAGCTTAGACAGCGGAGAGTACAATGAGCAGTTCTTC	CASSLDSGEYNEQFF